The 2 T cell receptor beta chains in this list originate from one sample, sequenced in a study of blood T cell repertoires in COVID-19. Here immunoSEQ multiplex PCR was the method, and the copy in TCRdb shows in-frame clones only, minus some. The table has under 200,000 clones, around nine tenths seen once. The specimen was peripheral blood. Source of these receptors: a middle-aged man with acute or convalescent COVID-19.

The chain uses TRBV5-8 and TRBJ1-1; TRBD1 is a possible D gene (6 bases). Per the germline V gene, CDR1 is SGHTS and CDR2 is YDEGEE. The CDR3 is 17 residues long. Trimming shortened V by 6 bases and J by 0 bases, and 21 bases separated the two germline ends. The CDR3 nucleotides are TGTGCCAGCATCCAACGGTGGACAGTTCCCTTGAACACTGAAGCTTTCTTT. Translated: CASIQRWTVPLNTEAFF.

CDR3 sequence reads: CASAISSYTDTQYF. DNA of the CDR3: TGCGCCAGCGCGATAAGCTCCTACACAGATACGCAGTATTTT. The rearrangement uses TRBV10-2 and TRBJ2-3; D remains unclear. Per germline, CDR1 WSHSY and CDR2 SAAADI. This CDR3 region has 14 residues. V gave up 8 bases and J gave up 2 bases, with 14 bases separating them.